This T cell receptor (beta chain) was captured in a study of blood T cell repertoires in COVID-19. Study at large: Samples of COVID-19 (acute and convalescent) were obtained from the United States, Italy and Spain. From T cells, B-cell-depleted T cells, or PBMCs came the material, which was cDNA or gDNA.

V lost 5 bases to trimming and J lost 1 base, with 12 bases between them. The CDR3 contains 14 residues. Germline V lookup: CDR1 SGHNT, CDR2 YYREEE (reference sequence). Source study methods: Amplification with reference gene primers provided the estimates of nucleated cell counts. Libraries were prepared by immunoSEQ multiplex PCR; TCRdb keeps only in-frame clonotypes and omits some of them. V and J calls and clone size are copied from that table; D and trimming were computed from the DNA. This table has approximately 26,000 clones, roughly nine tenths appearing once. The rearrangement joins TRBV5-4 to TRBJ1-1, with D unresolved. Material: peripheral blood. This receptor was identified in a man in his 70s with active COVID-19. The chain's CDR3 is CASSSPPGNTEAFF. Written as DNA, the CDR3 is TGTGCCAGCAGTTCACCCCCGGGGAACACTGAAGCTTTCTTT.